These 4 T cell receptor beta chains share one sample of origin, sequenced in a study of T cell changes during pregnancy in multiple sclerosis. Some clones are missing from TCRdb's copy, which holds only in-frame ones; the method was immunoSEQ multiplex PCR. The sample contains around 100,000 clones, about nine tenths of which appear only once. The input for sequencing was peripheral blood, taken after pregnancy. These receptors all stem from a female donor with multiple sclerosis, enrolled in a pregnancy study.

J is TRBJ2-7 and V is TRBV27; 8 bases fit TRBD1. The V gene end was trimmed by 4 bases and the J gene end by 5 bases; junction bases not matched to a gene: 7. Germline CDR1 and CDR2: MNHEY and SMNVEV (reference sequence). This CDR3 has 14 residues. CDR3 coding DNA: TGTGCCAGCAGTTCGACAGGGGTCTGGAACGAGCAGTACTTC. Translated: CASSSTGVWNEQYF.

The genes are TRBV6-1 and TRBJ2-4, with TRBD1 identical over 9 bases. The J segment lost 6 bases and the V segment lost 5 bases, leaving 5 bases of the junction unmatched. The germline V gene has CDR1 MNHNS and CDR2 SASEGT. CDR3 length: 14 residues. DNA of the CDR3: TGTGCCAGCAGTAGGGACAGGGAAAGAAACATTCAGTACTTC. Its translation is CASSRDRERNIQYF.

V is TRBV19 and J is TRBJ1-1, with D perhaps matching TRBD1 (6 bases). Germline CDR1 LNHDA, CDR2 SQIVND (reference sequence). The CDR3 covers 14 residues. Trimming took off 3 bases at V and 4 bases at J, with 12 bases between the two ends. CDR3 DNA sequence: TGTGCCAGTAGTATCTACAGGGAGGGCACTGAAGCTTTCTTT. It specifies CASSIYREGTEAFF.

In this sample, this clone turned up once. V usage is TRBV6-6 and J usage is TRBJ2-2; D ambiguous. V gave up 4 bases and J gave up 5 bases, with 5 bases separating them. Per the germline V gene, CDR1 is MNHNY and CDR2 is SVGAGI (reference sequence). The CDR3 length is 12 residues. CDR3 amino acids: CASSFSTGELFF. The CDR3 DNA reads TGTGCCAGCAGTTTTAGTACCGGGGAGCTGTTTTTT.